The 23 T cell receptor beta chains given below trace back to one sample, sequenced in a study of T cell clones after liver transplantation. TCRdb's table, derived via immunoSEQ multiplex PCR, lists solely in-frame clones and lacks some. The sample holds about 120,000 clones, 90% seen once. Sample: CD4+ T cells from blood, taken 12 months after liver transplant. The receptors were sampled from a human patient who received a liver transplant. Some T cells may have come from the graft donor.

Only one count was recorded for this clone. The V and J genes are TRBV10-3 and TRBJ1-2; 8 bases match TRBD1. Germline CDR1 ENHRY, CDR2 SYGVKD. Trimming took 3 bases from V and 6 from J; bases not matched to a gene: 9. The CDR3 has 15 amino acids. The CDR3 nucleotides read TGTGCCATCAGTGAAGGGCAGGGGGCCGCTGATGGCTACACCTTC. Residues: CAISEGQGAADGYTF.

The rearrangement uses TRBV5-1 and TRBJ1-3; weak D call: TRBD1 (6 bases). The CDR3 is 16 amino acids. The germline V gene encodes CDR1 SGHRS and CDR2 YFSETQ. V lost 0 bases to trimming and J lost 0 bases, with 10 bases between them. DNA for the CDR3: TGCGCCAGCAGCTTGGTCGGGACACGCTCTGGAAACACCATATATTTT. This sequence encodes CASSLVGTRSGNTIYF.

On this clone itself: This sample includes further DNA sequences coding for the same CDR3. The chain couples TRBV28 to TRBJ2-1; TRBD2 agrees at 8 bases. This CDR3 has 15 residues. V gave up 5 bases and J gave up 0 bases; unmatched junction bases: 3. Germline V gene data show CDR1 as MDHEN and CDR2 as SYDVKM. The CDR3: CASSLAGGSYNEQFF. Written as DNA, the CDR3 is TGTGCCAGCAGTCTAGCGGGTGGCTCCTACAATGAGCAGTTCTTC.

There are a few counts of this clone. CDR3 in amino acids: CASSFGGGTEAFF. The CDR3 DNA is TGTGCCAGCAGCTTTGGAGGGGGCACTGAAGCTTTCTTT. V and J are TRBV11-3 and TRBJ1-1; a possible D gene is TRBD1 (6 bases). CDR3 length equals 13 residues. The ends were cut back, 3 bases at V and 4 bases at J, with 9 bases in the middle. CDR1 is SGHNT and CDR2 is YENEEA in the germline V gene.

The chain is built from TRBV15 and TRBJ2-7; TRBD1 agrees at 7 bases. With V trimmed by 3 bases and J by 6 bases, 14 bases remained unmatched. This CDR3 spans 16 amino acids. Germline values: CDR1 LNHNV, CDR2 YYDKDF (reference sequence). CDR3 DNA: TGTGCCACCAGCAGGATCGCCGGCAGGGGGATCCTCGAGCAGTACTTC. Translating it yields CATSRIAGRGILEQYF. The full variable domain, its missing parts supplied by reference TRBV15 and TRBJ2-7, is DAMVIQNPRYQVTQFGKPVTLSCSQTLNHNVMYWYQQKSSQAPKLLFHYYDKDFNNEADTPDNFQSRRPNTSFCFLDIRSPGLGDTAMYLCATSRIAGRGILEQYFGPGTRLTVT.

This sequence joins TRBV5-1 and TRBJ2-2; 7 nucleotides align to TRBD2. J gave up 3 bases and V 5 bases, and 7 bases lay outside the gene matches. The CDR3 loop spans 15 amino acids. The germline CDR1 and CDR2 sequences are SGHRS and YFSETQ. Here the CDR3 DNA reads TGCGCCAGCAGTAGGGCTAGCGGTGACACCGGGGAGCTGTTTTTT. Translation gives CASSRASGDTGELFF.

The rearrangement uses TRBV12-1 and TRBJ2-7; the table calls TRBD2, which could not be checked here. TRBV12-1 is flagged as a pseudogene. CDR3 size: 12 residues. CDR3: CALSGSFYEQYF. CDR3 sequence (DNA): TGTGCTTTGAGCGGGAGTTTCTACGAGCAGTACTTC.

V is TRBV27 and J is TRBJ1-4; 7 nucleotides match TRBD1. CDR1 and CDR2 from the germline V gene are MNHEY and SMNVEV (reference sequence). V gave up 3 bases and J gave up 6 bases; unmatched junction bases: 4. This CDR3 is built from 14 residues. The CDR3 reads CASSLTGRDEKLFF. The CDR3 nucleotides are TGTGCCAGCAGTTTGACAGGGCGAGATGAAAAACTGTTTTTT.

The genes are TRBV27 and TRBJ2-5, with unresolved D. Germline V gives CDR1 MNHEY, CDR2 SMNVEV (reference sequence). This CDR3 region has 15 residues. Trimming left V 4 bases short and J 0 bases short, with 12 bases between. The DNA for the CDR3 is TGTGCCAGCAGTTCTGGGGATCAGTACCAAGAGACCCAGTACTTC. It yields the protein CASSSGDQYQETQYF.

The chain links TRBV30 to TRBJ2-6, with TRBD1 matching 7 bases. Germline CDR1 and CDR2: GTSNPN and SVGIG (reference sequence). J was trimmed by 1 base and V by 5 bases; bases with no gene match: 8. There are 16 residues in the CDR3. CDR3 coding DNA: TGTGCCTGGCATCCTCTCAGGGGGTCTGGGGCCAACGTCCTGACTTTC. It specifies CAWHPLRGSGANVLTF.

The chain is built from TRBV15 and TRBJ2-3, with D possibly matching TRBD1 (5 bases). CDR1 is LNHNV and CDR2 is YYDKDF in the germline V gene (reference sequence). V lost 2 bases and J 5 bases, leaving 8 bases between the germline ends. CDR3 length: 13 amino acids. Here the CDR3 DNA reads TGTGCCACCAGCAGACCGACAGTAGATACGCAGTATTTT. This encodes CATSRPTVDTQYF.

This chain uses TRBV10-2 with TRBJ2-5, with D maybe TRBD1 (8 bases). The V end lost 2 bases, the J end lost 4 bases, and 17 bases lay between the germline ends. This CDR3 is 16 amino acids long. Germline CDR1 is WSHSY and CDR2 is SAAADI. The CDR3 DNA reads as TGCGCCAGCAGTGAGGCAAGACAGGGGAGGGGAGAGACCCAGTACTTC. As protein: CASSEARQGRGETQYF.

This chain's CDR3 is CASASRSTTQYGYTF. The CDR3 coding sequence is TGTGCCAGCGCCTCGCGGTCCACAACTCAGTATGGCTACACCTTC. The chain carries TRBV7-2 and TRBJ1-2; D is undetermined. The CDR3 length is 15 residues. Germline lookup yields CDR1 SGHTA and CDR2 FQGNSA. Trimming took 8 bases from V and 5 from J, leaving 21 bases between them.

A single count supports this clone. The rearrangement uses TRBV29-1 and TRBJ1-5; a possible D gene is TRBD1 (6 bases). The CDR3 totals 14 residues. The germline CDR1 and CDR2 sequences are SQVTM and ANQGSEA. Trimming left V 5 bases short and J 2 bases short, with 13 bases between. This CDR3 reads CSVTQGGGNQPQHF. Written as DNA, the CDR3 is TGCAGCGTTACACAGGGAGGAGGCAATCAGCCCCAGCATTTT.

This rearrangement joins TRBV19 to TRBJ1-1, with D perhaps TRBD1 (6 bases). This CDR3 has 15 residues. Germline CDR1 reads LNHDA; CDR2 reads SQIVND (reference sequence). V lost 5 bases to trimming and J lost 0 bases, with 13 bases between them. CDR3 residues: CASSPGANLNTEAFF. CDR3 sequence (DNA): TGTGCCAGTAGTCCGGGGGCTAACCTGAACACTGAAGCTTTCTTT.

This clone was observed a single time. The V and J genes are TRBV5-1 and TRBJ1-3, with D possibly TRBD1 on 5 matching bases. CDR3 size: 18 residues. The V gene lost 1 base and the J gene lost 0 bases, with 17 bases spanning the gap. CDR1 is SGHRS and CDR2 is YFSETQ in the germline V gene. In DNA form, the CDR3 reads TGCGCCAGCAGCTTGTTTCGGGCTGGGACTTACTCTGGAAACACCATATATTTT. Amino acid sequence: CASSLFRAGTYSGNTIYF.

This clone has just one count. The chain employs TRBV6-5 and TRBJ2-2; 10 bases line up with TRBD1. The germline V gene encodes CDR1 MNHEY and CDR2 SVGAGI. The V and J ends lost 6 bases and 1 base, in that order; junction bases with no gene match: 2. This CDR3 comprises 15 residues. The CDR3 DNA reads TGTGCCAGCAGCTGGACAGGGGGGAACACCGGGGAGCTGTTTTTT. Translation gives CASSWTGGNTGELFF.

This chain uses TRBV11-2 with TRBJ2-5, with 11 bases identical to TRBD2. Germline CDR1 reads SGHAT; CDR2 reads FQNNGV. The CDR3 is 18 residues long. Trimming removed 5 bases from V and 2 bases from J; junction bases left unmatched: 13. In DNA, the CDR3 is TGTGCCAGCAGCCGACCCAGAACTAGCGGGAGAACTCAAGAGACCCAGTACTTC. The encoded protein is CASSRPRTSGRTQETQYF.

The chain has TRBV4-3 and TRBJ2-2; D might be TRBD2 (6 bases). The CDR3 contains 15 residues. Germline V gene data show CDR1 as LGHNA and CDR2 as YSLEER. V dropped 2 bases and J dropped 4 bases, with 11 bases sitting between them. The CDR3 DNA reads TGCGCCAGCAGCCAATCGCCGGGAGTCACCGGGGAGCTGTTTTTT. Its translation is CASSQSPGVTGELFF.

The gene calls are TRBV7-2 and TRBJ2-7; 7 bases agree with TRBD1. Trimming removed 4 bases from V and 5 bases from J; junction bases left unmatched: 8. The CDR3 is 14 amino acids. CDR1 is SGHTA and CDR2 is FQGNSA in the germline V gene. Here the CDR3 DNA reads TGTGCCAGCAGCTACCGACAGGGAGCCCACGAGCAGTACTTC. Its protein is CASSYRQGAHEQYF. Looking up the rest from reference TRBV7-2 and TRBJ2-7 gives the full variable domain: GAGVSQSPSNKVTEKGKDVELRCDPISGHTALYWYRQSLGQGLEFLIYFQGNSAPDKSGLPSDRFSAERTGGSVSTLTIQRTQQEDSAVYLCASSYRQGAHEQYFGPGTRLTVT.

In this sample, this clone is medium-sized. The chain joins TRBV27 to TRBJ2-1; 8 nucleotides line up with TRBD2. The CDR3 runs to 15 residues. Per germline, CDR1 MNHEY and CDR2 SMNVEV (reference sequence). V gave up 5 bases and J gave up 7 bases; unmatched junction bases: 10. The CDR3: CASSPVAGTENEQFF. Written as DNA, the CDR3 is TGTGCCAGCAGTCCGGTAGCGGGAACAGAGAATGAGCAGTTCTTC.

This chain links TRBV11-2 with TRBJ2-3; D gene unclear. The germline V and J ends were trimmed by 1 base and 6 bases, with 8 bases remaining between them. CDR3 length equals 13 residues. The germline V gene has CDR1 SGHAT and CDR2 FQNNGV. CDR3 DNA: TGTGCCAGCAGCTTAGGCATAAGGGATACGCAGTATTTT. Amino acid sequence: CASSLGIRDTQYF.

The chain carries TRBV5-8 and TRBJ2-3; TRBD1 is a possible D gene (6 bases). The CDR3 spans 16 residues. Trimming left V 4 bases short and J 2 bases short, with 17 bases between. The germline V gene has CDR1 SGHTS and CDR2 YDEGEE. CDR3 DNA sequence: TGTGCCAGCAGCAACGCGGCAGGGGCCGACACAGATACGCAGTATTTT. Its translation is CASSNAAGADTDTQYF.